This TCR beta chain was sequenced during a study of glioma-infiltrating T cells after dendritic cell vaccination. Findings of the study overall: Survival was not directly related to TCR clonality in these patients.

Primers: 60 V beta forward and 13 J beta reverse. Sequencing was performed with immunoSEQ multiplex PCR; in TCRdb, only in-frame clones are kept and a portion is missing. The sample has under 75,000 clones; 70% to 90% are singletons. Time point described: after dendritic cell vaccination, including at tumor progression/relapse. Of note for this clone: Its antigen is as yet unknown.

The CDR3 totals 15 residues. Germline trimming cut 4 bases from V and 5 bases from J; bases unmatched to any gene: 6. The sequence was collected from a human donor with glioblastoma. The material sequenced was blood, taken after dendritic cell vaccination. This sequence joins TRBV23-1 and TRBJ2-2; 8 bases agree with TRBD1. TRBV23-1 is assigned to the ORF class and has an uncertain function. In DNA, the CDR3 is TGCGCCAGCAGTCGACAGGGGAAATGGACCGGGGAGCTGTTTTTT. As protein: CASSRQGKWTGELFF.